This TCR beta chain was sequenced for a study of CD8+ T cells in alopecia areata. Whole-study findings and limits: TCRs were shared less clearly across patients than in mice, possibly for HLA-related reasons.

Sequencing used cDNA as its template, made by extracting RNA and reverse transcribing it. This table comes from immunoSEQ multiplex PCR, and its TCRdb copy is limited to in-frame clones, with some not included. There are 150,000 to 160,000 clones in the sample; 50% to 65% occur only once, and 15% to 20% lies in the top ten. V was cut by 1 base and J by 0 bases, with 13 bases left in between. The CDR3 sequence is 17 residues long. CDR1 is MNHEY and CDR2 is SMNVEV in the germline V gene (reference sequence). To note about this clone: Its target is unknown.

The clonotype was recovered from a human donor with alopecia areata. The chain has TRBV27 and TRBJ1-5, with D unclear. Source: CD8+ T cells sorted from blood, taken at week 0. The CDR3 loop reads CASSLFETNPSNQPQHF. The DNA for the CDR3 is TGTGCCAGCAGTTTATTTGAGACAAATCCTAGCAATCAGCCCCAGCATTTT.